A single sample is the source of the 31 T cell receptor beta chains below, sequenced in a study of early T cells in non-severe SARS-CoV-2 infection. MiXCR was run by TCRdb on the 5' RACE reads, yielding one entry per CDR3 protein. The data show about 71,000 distinct CDR3 sequences, around 15% seen once. Specimen: whole blood. The receptors shown here come from an adult who was a healthcare worker with PCR-confirmed SARS-CoV-2 infection or an uninfected control (not recorded which).

There are a few counts of this clonotype. The rearrangement joins TRBV5-5 to TRBJ1-6; a possible D gene is TRBD1 (6 bases). CDR3 size: 16 residues. V was cut by 1 base and J by 8 bases, with 16 bases left in between. CDR1 and CDR2 (germline): SGHKS, YYEKEE (reference sequence). CDR3 in amino acids: CASSLFGRQGHSPLHF. In DNA, the CDR3 is TGTGCCAGCAGCTTGTTTGGTCGGCAGGGGCATTCACCCCTCCACTTT.

Written as DNA, the CDR3 is TGTGCCAGCAGCCAAGACAGGGTCTATGGCTACACCTTC. This encodes CASSQDRVYGYTF. J is TRBJ1-2 and V is TRBV3-1; perhaps TRBD1 as D (5 bases). The CDR3 extends over 13 amino acids. Trimming left V 0 bases short and J 4 bases short, with 6 bases between. Germline CDR1 and CDR2: LGHDT and YNNKEL (reference sequence).

This clonotype was detected only a few times. The chain employs TRBV29-1 and TRBJ2-5, with D uncertain. Trimming pared 2 bases from V and 5 bases from J, leaving 9 bases between. The germline CDR1 and CDR2 sequences are SQVTM and ANQGSEA. The CDR3 has 12 residues. CDR3: CSVESIGETQYF. CDR3 DNA sequence: TGCAGCGTTGAATCTATAGGTGAGACCCAGTACTTC.

The rearrangement uses TRBV12-3 or TRBV12-4 and TRBJ2-3; no clear D. V lost 5 bases and J lost 2, with 14 bases in between. The CDR3 consists of 15 residues. Written as DNA, the CDR3 is TGTGCCAGCAGTCCTCAGCGACCCAACACAGATACGCAGTATTTT. Translating it yields CASSPQRPNTDTQYF.

This chain links TRBV20-1 with TRBJ1-1; tentatively, D is TRBD1 (6 bases). Trimming stripped 5 bases from V and 5 bases from J, with 12 bases between. Germline-derived CDR1 and CDR2 are DFQATT and SNEGSKA (reference sequence). This CDR3 contains 12 residues. CDR3 in DNA: TGCAGTGCTGCCCAAACAGGGACTGAAGCTTTCTTT. This codes for CSAAQTGTEAFF.

This clonotype came up a few times. V usage is TRBV29-1 and J usage is TRBJ2-7; tentative D call: TRBD1 (7 bases). Germline V gene data show CDR1 as SQVTM and CDR2 as ANQGSEA. Trimming took 7 bases from V and 4 from J, leaving 17 bases between them. The CDR3 extends over 13 amino acids. CDR3 nucleotides: TGCAGCGGGGGAGGACAGGAGAAATACGAGCAGTACTTC. This translates into CSGGGQEKYEQYF.

This clonotype was seen a few times. The CDR3 loop reads CASRASGTRNTGELFF. The CDR3 nucleotides read TGCGCCAGCAGGGCTAGCGGGACACGAAACACCGGGGAGCTGTTTTTT. The chain carries TRBV10-2 and TRBJ2-2; 9 bases match TRBD2. Trimming removed 6 bases from V and 2 bases from J; junction bases left unmatched: 7. The germline CDR1 and CDR2 sequences are WSHSY and SAAADI. This CDR3 comprises 16 residues.

V and J are TRBV5-1 and TRBJ2-1; D call uncertain. The CDR3 sequence is 16 residues long. Germline-derived CDR1 and CDR2 are SGHRS and YFSETQ. Trimming shortened V by 1 base and J by 0 bases, and 11 bases separated the two germline ends. DNA of the CDR3: TGCGCCAGCAGCTTGAACCCGGCAAGCTCCTACAATGAGCAGTTCTTC. It translates to CASSLNPASSYNEQFF.

This chain joins TRBV4-3 and TRBJ1-6; TRBD1 agrees at 12 bases. J lost 5 bases, V lost 0 bases, and 5 bases had no gene match. CDR1 is LGHNA, CDR2 YSLEER, per germline. The CDR3 spans 18 residues. CDR3 sequence reads: CASSQDGGQGANNSPLHF. CDR3 nucleotide sequence: TGCGCCAGCAGCCAAGATGGGGGACAGGGGGCCAATAATTCACCCCTCCACTTT.

The chain carries TRBV6-6 and TRBJ1-4; possible D gene TRBD1, 6 bases. The CDR3 spans 15 residues. Between the trimmed V and J ends, which lost 6 bases and 8 bases, there was a span of 19 bases. Germline values: CDR1 MNHNY, CDR2 SVGAGI (reference sequence). CDR3 residues: CASRMTGGGLEKLFF. The CDR3 DNA sequence: TGTGCCAGCAGGATGACAGGAGGGGGTCTAGAAAAACTGTTTTTT.

The rearrangement uses TRBV2 and TRBJ2-6; 7 bases line up with TRBD1. The J segment lost 2 bases and the V segment lost 6 bases, leaving 4 bases of the junction unmatched. This CDR3 has 15 residues. Germline V lookup: CDR1 SNHLY, CDR2 FYNNEI. CDR3 loop: CASSKDRAGANVLTF. CDR3 nucleotide sequence: TGTGCCAGCAGCAAAGACAGGGCTGGGGCCAACGTCCTGACTTTC.

This clonotype has more than one count but fewer than ten. The rearrangement uses TRBV11-2 and TRBJ2-3; 9 bases map to TRBD1. Germline CDR1 and CDR2: SGHAT and FQNNGV. The V segment lost 5 bases and the J segment 4 bases; nucleotides outside the gene matches: 10. This CDR3 has 16 amino acids. CDR3 loop: CASSLLSGQGADTQYF. In DNA, the CDR3 is TGTGCCAGCAGCCTCCTCTCGGGACAGGGTGCAGATACGCAGTATTTT.

There are many counts of this clonotype. The chain employs TRBV28 and TRBJ2-7; 8 bases map to TRBD1. V dropped 7 bases and J dropped 0; count of bases not matched to a gene: 5. The CDR3 extends over 14 amino acids. CDR1 and CDR2 from the germline V gene are MDHEN and SYDVKM. CDR3 sequence (DNA): TGTGCCAGCATACGGACAGGGAGCTCCTACGAGCAGTACTTC. This codes for CASIRTGSSYEQYF.

The genes are TRBV7-9 and TRBJ2-5; 7 positions agree with TRBD1. Germline V gene lookup returns CDR1 SEHNR and CDR2 FQNEAQ (reference sequence). V trimming: 4 bases; J trimming: 5 bases; junction bases outside the gene matches: 10. This CDR3 comprises 15 residues. The CDR3 DNA reads as TGTGCCAGCAGCTCGATGACAGGGCTGGCGGAGACCCAGTACTTC. Its protein is CASSSMTGLAETQYF.

This clonotype was counted only a few times. The chain uses TRBV5-5 and TRBJ1-1; D not resolved. CDR3 length: 13 residues. Deletions cut 4 bases from V and 1 base from J, with 8 bases between. The germline V gene has CDR1 SGHKS and CDR2 YYEKEE (reference sequence). Here the CDR3 DNA reads TGTGCCAGCAGCACATATACGAACACTGAAGCTTTCTTT. The encoded protein is CASSTYTNTEAFF.

This clonotype was recorded at least ten times. The V gene is TRBV6-5, the J gene TRBJ1-2, with 7 positions matching TRBD1. CDR1 MNHEY and CDR2 SVGAGI come from the germline V gene. V lost 2 bases to trimming and J lost 3 bases; unmatched junction nucleotides: 3. The CDR3 loop spans 14 amino acids. The CDR3 region is CASSYGRGDYGYTF. CDR3 coding DNA: TGTGCCAGCAGTTACGGCAGGGGGGACTATGGCTACACCTTC.

The chain uses TRBV10-3 and TRBJ2-1, with D possibly being TRBD2 (6 bases). Trimming removed 10 bases at V and 5 bases at J, with 15 bases between. This CDR3 is 13 amino acids long. CDR1 and CDR2 (germline): ENHRY, SYGVKD. The DNA of the CDR3 is TGTGCCACCACCGGGACTGAAGACAATGAGCAGTTCTTC. It encodes CATTGTEDNEQFF.

The chain has TRBV7-2 and TRBJ2-2; TRBD1 or TRBD2 may be the D gene (5 bases each). Trimming stripped 5 bases from V and 3 bases from J, with 13 bases between. The germline V gene has CDR1 SGHTA and CDR2 FQGNSA. CDR3 length: 15 amino acids. The CDR3 DNA is TGTGCCAGCAGCACATCAGGGACCCACACCGGGGAGCTGTTTTTT. This sequence encodes CASSTSGTHTGELFF.

The rearrangement joins TRBV6-5 to TRBJ1-1, with D unclear. Trimming stripped 4 bases from V and 4 bases from J, with 19 bases between. Germline CDR1 reads MNHEY; CDR2 reads SVGAGI. The CDR3 runs to 16 residues. The CDR3 sequence: CASSSPYRAAITEAFF. For the CDR3, the DNA is TGTGCCAGCAGTTCTCCCTACCGGGCAGCGATCACTGAAGCTTTCTTT.

This clonotype was recorded a few times. The chain links TRBV25-1 to TRBJ2-5; 10 bases map to TRBD1. Germline CDR1 and CDR2: MGHDK and SYGVNS. This CDR3 contains 15 residues. V lost 5 bases to trimming and J lost 4 bases; unmatched junction nucleotides: 7. CDR3 bases: TGTGCCAGCAGTACGGACAGGGGGTTAGCAGAGACCCAGTACTTC. It specifies CASSTDRGLAETQYF.

The chain uses TRBV29-1 and TRBJ2-6, with D unclear. CDR1 and CDR2 (germline): SQVTM, ANQGSEA. Trimming took off 2 bases at V and 0 bases at J, with 8 bases between the two ends. The CDR3 has 15 amino acids. For the CDR3, the DNA is TGCAGCGTTGAATTCAGGAGCTCTGGGGCCAACGTCCTGACTTTC. This gives the protein CSVEFRSSGANVLTF.

This clonotype was picked up a small number of times. The chain links TRBV6-1 to TRBJ2-7; tentative D call: TRBD1 (5 bases). CDR1 MNHNS and CDR2 SASEGT come from the germline V gene. Deletions cut 5 bases from V and 2 bases from J, with 7 bases between. CDR3 length equals 12 residues. CDR3 in DNA: TGTGCCAGCAGTACGACAGCCTACGAGCAGTACTTC. Translated, it gives CASSTTAYEQYF.

This rearrangement joins TRBV7-2 to TRBJ1-4; no firm D call. V was cut by 5 bases and J by 4 bases, with 2 bases left in between. Germline loops: CDR1 SGHTA, CDR2 FQGNSA. The CDR3 has 11 residues. The CDR3, as DNA: TGTGCCAGCAGCGTTAATGAAAAACTGTTTTTT. Residues: CASSVNEKLFF.

This rearrangement joins TRBV27 to TRBJ1-4, with 9 bases aligning to TRBD1. The V gene end was trimmed by 5 bases and the J gene end by 7 bases; junction bases not matched to a gene: 8. Germline CDR1 is MNHEY and CDR2 is SMNVEV (reference sequence). The CDR3 length is 15 residues. CDR3 sequence reads: CASSPGTGLGEKLFF. The CDR3 DNA reads TGTGCCAGCAGTCCCGGGACAGGGTTGGGTGAAAAACTGTTTTTT.

This chain joins TRBV5-1 and TRBJ2-1, with 13 bases matching TRBD2. This CDR3 is built from 20 residues. V was pared by 3 bases and J by 0 bases, with 12 bases of the junction left unmatched. Germline CDR1 SGHRS, CDR2 YFSETQ. The CDR3 loop is CASSSRRTSGGESSYNEQFF. CDR3 in DNA: TGCGCCAGCAGCTCGCGGAGGACTAGCGGGGGCGAGAGCTCCTACAATGAGCAGTTCTTC.

The genes are TRBV7-9 and TRBJ2-2; 11 bases are shared with TRBD2. V gave up 5 bases and J gave up 2 bases; unmatched junction bases: 7. Germline V CDR1 and CDR2: SEHNR, FQNEAQ (reference sequence). The CDR3 runs to 17 residues. The CDR3 coding sequence is TGTGCCAGCAGCCGGCGGGGGACTAGCGGTAACACCGGGGAGCTGTTTTTT. It encodes CASSRRGTSGNTGELFF.

This clonotype was seen many times. The chain couples TRBV27 to TRBJ1-1, with TRBD1 as a possible D gene (5 bases). V lost 5 bases and J lost 1, with 14 bases in between. Per germline, CDR1 MNHEY and CDR2 SMNVEV (reference sequence). This CDR3 contains 15 residues. The CDR3 nucleotides are TGTGCCAGCAGTCCCTGGGAGGGGACGAACACTGAAGCTTTCTTT. It is translated as CASSPWEGTNTEAFF.

The chain couples TRBV28 to TRBJ2-2; D is unresolved. The CDR3 is 15 residues long. V lost 2 bases to trimming and J lost 0 bases, with 7 bases between them. The germline CDR1 and CDR2 sequences are MDHEN and SYDVKM. Here the CDR3 reads CASSLPFANTGELFF. The DNA of the CDR3 is TGTGCCAGCAGTTTACCGTTCGCGAACACCGGGGAGCTGTTTTTT.

The chain carries TRBV20-1 and TRBJ2-7, with D perhaps TRBD1 or TRBD2 (5 bases each). CDR1 is DFQATT and CDR2 is SNEGSKA in the germline V gene (reference sequence). CDR3 length: 12 amino acids. V was trimmed by 5 bases and J by 2 bases, leaving 10 bases between them. CDR3: CSAGRDPYEQYF. The CDR3 DNA is TGCAGTGCTGGCCGGGACCCCTACGAGCAGTACTTC.

About this clonotype: A single base separates this from a much larger clone, so it may be a read error. The chain uses TRBV29-1 and TRBJ2-7; the match to TRBD1 covers 7 bases. The germline V gene encodes CDR1 SQVTM and CDR2 ANQGSEA. The CDR3 consists of 14 residues. This CDR3 reads CGVERLTGLHEQYF. The CDR3 DNA reads TGCGGCGTTGAAAGGTTGACAGGGTTACACGAGCAGTACTTC.

This clonotype was found a few times. The chain has TRBV10-1 and TRBJ1-1, with TRBD1 identical over 7 bases. Germline CDR1 is WNHNN and CDR2 is SYGVQD (reference sequence). The CDR3 loop spans 15 amino acids. Unmatched junction bases numbered 6, after V lost 0 bases and J lost 5 bases. This CDR3 is CASSESDREQTEAFF. CDR3 in DNA: TGCGCCAGCAGTGAGTCTGACAGGGAGCAGACTGAAGCTTTCTTT.